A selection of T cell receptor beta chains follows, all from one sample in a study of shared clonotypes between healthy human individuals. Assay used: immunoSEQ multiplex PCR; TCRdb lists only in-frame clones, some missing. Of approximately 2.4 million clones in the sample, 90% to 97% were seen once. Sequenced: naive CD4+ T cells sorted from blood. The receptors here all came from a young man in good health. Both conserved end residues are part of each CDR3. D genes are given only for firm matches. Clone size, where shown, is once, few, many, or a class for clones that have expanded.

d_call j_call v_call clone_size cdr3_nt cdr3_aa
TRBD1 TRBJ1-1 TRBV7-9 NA TGTGCCAGCAGCTCCACCGGGACAGGGACCCCCCCCGAAGCTTTCTTT CASSSTGTGTPPEAFF
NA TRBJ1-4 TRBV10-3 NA TGTGCCATCAGTGAGTCCCCCAATGAAAAACTGTTTTTT CAISESPNEKLFF
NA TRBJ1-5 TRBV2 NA TGTGCCAGCAGTGAACAAAGGGGGAATGAGCCCCAGCATTTT CASSEQRGNEPQHF
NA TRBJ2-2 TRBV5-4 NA TGTGCCAGCAGCTCACGGGACACCAACACCGGGGAGCTGTTTTTT CASSSRDTNTGELFF
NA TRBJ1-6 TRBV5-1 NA TGCGCCAGCAGCTTTGCGGCAGTTGGAGATTCACCCCTCCACTTT CASSFAAVGDSPLHF
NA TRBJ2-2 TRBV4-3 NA TGCGCCAGCAGCCAGGAGTACGGGACCCCACGGACCGGGGAGCTGTTTTTT CASSQEYGTPRTGELFF
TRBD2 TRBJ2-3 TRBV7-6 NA TGTGCCAGCAGCTTAAGCGGGAGCGCAGATACGCAGTATTTT CASSLSGSADTQYF
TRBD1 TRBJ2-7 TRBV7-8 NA TGTGCCAGCAAAGCTACGACAGGGCTGTTAGGCGAGCAGTACTTC CASKATTGLLGEQYF
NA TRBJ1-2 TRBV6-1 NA TGTGCCAGCCGACAGTTAGGGTACTATGGCTACACCTTC CASRQLGYYGYTF
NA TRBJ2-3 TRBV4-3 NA TGCGCCAGCAGCCAATCACAGAGGCCGAGCACAGATACGCAGTATTTT CASSQSQRPSTDTQYF
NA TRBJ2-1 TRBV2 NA TGTGCCAGCACGCGGCTCCCCTACAATGAGCAGTTCTTC CASTRLPYNEQFF
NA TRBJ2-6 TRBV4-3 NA TGCGCCAGCAGCCAAGATGGAGGTCCCGGGGCCAACGTCCTGACTTTC CASSQDGGPGANVLTF
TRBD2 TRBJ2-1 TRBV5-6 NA TGTGCCAGCAGCGCCCTGCCTAGCGGGCCTTACAATGAGCAGTTCTTC CASSALPSGPYNEQFF
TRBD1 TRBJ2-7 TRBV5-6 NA TGTGCCAGCAGCTTGTCCCCGGACAGGTCCTACGAGCAGTACTTC CASSLSPDRSYEQYF
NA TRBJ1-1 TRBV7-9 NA TGTGCCAGCAGCTTAGGAACAACCACCTCAAACACTGAAGCTTTCTTT CASSLGTTTSNTEAFF
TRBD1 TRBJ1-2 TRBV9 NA TGTGCCAGCAGCCCTCAGGACAGGACGTGGTATGGCTACACCTTC CASSPQDRTWYGYTF
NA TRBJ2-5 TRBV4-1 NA TGCGCCAGCAGCCAAGAATTCGAGCTATTTCGGGCCCAGTACTTC CASSQEFELFRAQYF
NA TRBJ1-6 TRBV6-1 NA TGTGCCAGCAGTGTAAATTCACCCCTCCACTTT CASSVNSPLHF
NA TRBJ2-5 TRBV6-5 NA TGTGCCAGCAGTTACTCGCGGGGACAAGAGACCCAGTACTTC CASSYSRGQETQYF
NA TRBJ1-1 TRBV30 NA TGTGCCTGGAGTAAGGGGGGTGGAACTGAAGCTTTCTTT CAWSKGGGTEAFF
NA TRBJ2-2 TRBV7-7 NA TGTGCTAGCAGCTTATCGGGGGCGGAAGGCACCGGGGAGCTGTTTTTT CASSLSGAEGTGELFF
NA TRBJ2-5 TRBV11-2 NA TGTGCCAGCAGCTTAGGGACTAAAAACCTAGAGACCCAGTACTTC CASSLGTKNLETQYF
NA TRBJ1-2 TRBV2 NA TGTGCCAGCAGTGAACAGGGCGGGAGCTATGGCTACACCTTC CASSEQGGSYGYTF
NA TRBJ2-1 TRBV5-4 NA TGTGCCAGCAGCCCTCCATTCTACAATGAGCAGTTCTTC CASSPPFYNEQFF
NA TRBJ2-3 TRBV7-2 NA TGTGCCAGCAGCCCGACTGCTGATACGCAGTATTTT CASSPTADTQYF
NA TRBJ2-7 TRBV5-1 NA TGCGCCAGCAGTCCTGGGGCGGGACCGGCCTACGAGCAGTACTTC CASSPGAGPAYEQYF
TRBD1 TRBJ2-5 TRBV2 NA TGTGCCAGCATTGAGGGGGCGCAAGGAAAGACCCAGTACTTC CASIEGAQGKTQYF
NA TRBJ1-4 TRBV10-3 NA TGTGCCATCAGCGAGGGGATTGGGAATGAAAAACTGTTTTTT CAISEGIGNEKLFF
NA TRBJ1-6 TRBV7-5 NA TGTGCCAGAAGCGTCGACCCCGGGACAGGGGGCGCAATCTGCAATTCACCCCTCCACTTT CARSVDPGTGGAICNSPLHF
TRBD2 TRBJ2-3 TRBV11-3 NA TGTGCCAGCAGTCCAACTAGCGGGAGGGCGTCTGATACGCAGTATTTT CASSPTSGRASDTQYF
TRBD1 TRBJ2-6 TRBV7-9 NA TGTGCCAGCAGCTTAGCGACAGGGGGCGGTGGATCTGGGGCCAACGTCCTGACTTTC CASSLATGGGGSGANVLTF
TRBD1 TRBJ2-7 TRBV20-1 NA TGCAGTGCAGGGACAGGTTACGAGCAGTACTTC CSAGTGYEQYF
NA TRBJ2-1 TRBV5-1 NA TGCGCCAGCAGCTTGGATGGAGGCTCCTACAATGAGCAGTTCTTC CASSLDGGSYNEQFF
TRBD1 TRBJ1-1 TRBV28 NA TGTGCCAGCAGACCGGACAGGGGGCGAAATGAAGCTTTCTTT CASRPDRGRNEAFF
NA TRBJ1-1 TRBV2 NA TGTGCCAGCAGTGAAGCAGGACGGGGCACTGAAGCTTTCTTT CASSEAGRGTEAFF
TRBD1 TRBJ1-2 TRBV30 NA TGTGCCTGGAGTGCGCAGGGGGCAAAGGGCTACACCTTC CAWSAQGAKGYTF
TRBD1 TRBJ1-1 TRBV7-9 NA TGTGCCAGCAGCTTTGACAGGGCACGAATGAACACTGAAGCTTTCTTT CASSFDRARMNTEAFF
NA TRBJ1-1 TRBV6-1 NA TGTGCCAGCAGACCCCAGGTGAACACTGAAGCTTTCTTT CASRPQVNTEAFF
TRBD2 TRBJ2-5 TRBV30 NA TGTGCCTGGAGTGTGACTAGCGGGAGTGGCGAGACCCAGTACTTC CAWSVTSGSGETQYF
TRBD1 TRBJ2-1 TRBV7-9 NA TGTGCCAGCAGCCCGTGGGACAGGGGATCCTACAATGAGCAGTTCTTC CASSPWDRGSYNEQFF
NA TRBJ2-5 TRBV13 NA TGTGCCAGCAGCCCCCGGGGAGTTGCCGGCGAGACCCAGTACTTC CASSPRGVAGETQYF
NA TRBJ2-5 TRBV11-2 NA TGTGCCAGCAGCCCCCAGGGCGGAGAGACCCAGTACTTC CASSPQGGETQYF
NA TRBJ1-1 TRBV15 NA TGTGCCACCAGCAGAGGGGGCATGGGGACTGAAGCTTTCTTT CATSRGGMGTEAFF
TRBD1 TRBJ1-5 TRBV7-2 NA TGTGCCAGCAGCCGACGTCCGGGACAGGGTCTTGATCAGCCCCAGCATTTT CASSRRPGQGLDQPQHF
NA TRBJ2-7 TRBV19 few TGTGCCAGTAGTATTTCTGGGCCCTACGAGCAGTACTTC CASSISGPYEQYF
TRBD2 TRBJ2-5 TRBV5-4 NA TGTGCCAGCAGCCAGGGCGGACTAGCGGGAGTGGAGGAGACCCAGTACTTC CASSQGGLAGVEETQYF